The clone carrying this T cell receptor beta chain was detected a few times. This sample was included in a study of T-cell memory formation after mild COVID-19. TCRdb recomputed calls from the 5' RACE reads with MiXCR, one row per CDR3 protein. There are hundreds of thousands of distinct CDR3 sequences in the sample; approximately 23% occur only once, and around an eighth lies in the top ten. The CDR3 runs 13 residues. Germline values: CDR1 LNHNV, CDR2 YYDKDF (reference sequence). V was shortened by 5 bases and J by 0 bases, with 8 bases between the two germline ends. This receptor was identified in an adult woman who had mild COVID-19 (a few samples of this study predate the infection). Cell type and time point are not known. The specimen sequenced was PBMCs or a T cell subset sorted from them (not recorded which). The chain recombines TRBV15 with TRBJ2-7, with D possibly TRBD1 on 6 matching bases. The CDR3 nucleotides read TGTGCCACCAGCCCGGACAGCTCCTACGAGCAGTACTTC. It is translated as CATSPDSSYEQYF.